This T cell receptor (beta chain) appears in the sequencing data of a study of control samples from healthy donors and cancer patients. Assay used: immunoSEQ multiplex PCR; TCRdb lists only in-frame clones, some missing. The sample shows around 94,000 clones, roughly 93% of them seen only once. The CDR3 covers 15 residues. This clone was observed a single time. The specimen was blood. V usage is TRBV12-2 and J usage is TRBJ1-1. TRBV12-2 is labeled a pseudogene. This clonotype was sampled from a woman between 25 and 40 years old in good health. CDR3 amino acids: CASRPPRLGYPEAFF. For the CDR3, the DNA is TGTGCAAGTCGCCCCCCCAGGTTAGGGTACCCTGAAGCTTTCTTT.